The source of this T cell receptor (beta chain) is a study of blood T cell repertoires in COVID-19. On the study more broadly: Samples representing acute and convalescent COVID-19 were sourced from the United States, Italy and Spain.

V trimming: 3 bases; J trimming: 6 bases; junction bases outside the gene matches: 3. Germline V gene data show CDR1 as SNHLY and CDR2 as FYNNEI. This CDR3 comprises 15 residues. The data were produced by immunoSEQ multiplex PCR, yet TCRdb's version contains in-frame clones alone and is incomplete. The table has hundreds of thousands of clones, less than 90% seen once. This clonotype was obtained from a woman in her thirties who had recovered from COVID-19. Input material: PBMCs or T cells enriched from blood (not recorded which). The V gene is TRBV2, the J gene TRBJ2-1; 12 bases match TRBD2. In nucleotides, the CDR3 is TGTGCCAGCAGTGAGACTAGCGGGAGTTTCAATGAGCAGTTCTTC. This codes for CASSETSGSFNEQFF.